This entry is about one T cell receptor (beta chain). The antigen remains unidentified. The CDR3 covers 14 residues. The germline V gene encodes CDR1 SEHNR and CDR2 FQNEAQ (reference sequence). V lost 5 bases and J lost 5; bases outside the gene matches: 8. The PCR used 60 Vbeta and 13 Jbeta primers. Assay: immunoSEQ multiplex PCR; the TCRdb copy retains only in-frame clones and omits some. The profile shows approximately 90,000 clones, 76% of them singletons. This specimen comes from a study of cytomegalovirus exposure and HLA in healthy donors. Study observations and caveats: What a later analysis showed was that several of the most significant clusters appeared linked to common viral pathogens.

J is TRBJ1-1 and V is TRBV7-9, with 7 bases fitting TRBD1. Sequenced sample: PBMCs. This receptor was taken from a man in his forties in good health and CMV-seronegative. CDR3 protein: CASSVQGSWTEAFF. CDR3 coding DNA: TGTGCCAGCAGCGTACAGGGGAGTTGGACTGAAGCTTTCTTT.